Listed below are T cell receptor beta chains from one sample, sequenced in a study of shared T cell receptors in the human thymus. Using immunoSEQ multiplex PCR, the repertoire was profiled, and TCRdb retains in-frame clones only, with some absent. The data hold about 710,000 clones, with over 75% observed a single time. The sample was also linked to a second study, of human thymus T cells.

Sequencing used thymocytes. These receptor sequences come from a boy in the first two years of life with a congenital heart defect. The CDR3 runs from the conserved cysteine through the conserved F or W. Each record gives: J gene, V gene, D gene, CDR3 length, clone size, CDR3 protein, CDR3 DNA. D genes are given only for firm matches. Some rows have no size entry. The others give once, few or many, or a class for an expanded clone.

J gene: TRBJ2-6; V gene: TRBV5-6; D gene: TRBD1; CDR3 length: 16; clone size: few; CDR3 protein: CASSLATGPGANVLTF; CDR3 DNA: TGTGCCAGCAGCTTAGCGACAGGGCCTGGGGCCAACGTCCTGACTTTC
J gene: TRBJ2-3; V gene: TRBV9; D gene: TRBD2; CDR3 length: 15; clone size: once; CDR3 protein: CASSELAGVIDTQYF; CDR3 DNA: TGTGCCAGCAGCGAACTAGCGGGGGTTATTGATACGCAGTATTTT
J gene: TRBJ2-7; V gene: TRBV5-1; D gene: TRBD2; CDR3 length: 14; clone size: .; CDR3 protein: CASRWEGSSYEQYF; CDR3 DNA: TGCGCCAGCAGATGGGAGGGAAGCTCCTACGAGCAGTACTTC
J gene: TRBJ1-1; V gene: TRBV30; D gene: .; CDR3 length: 14; clone size: .; CDR3 protein: CAWSVTDRNTEAFF; CDR3 DNA: TGTGCCTGGAGTGTTACGGACAGGAACACTGAAGCTTTCTTT
J gene: TRBJ1-1; V gene: TRBV9; D gene: TRBD1; CDR3 length: 16; clone size: .; CDR3 protein: CASSVRLQGTNTEAFF; CDR3 DNA: TGTGCCAGCAGCGTCCGTCTACAGGGGACGAACACTGAAGCTTTCTTT
J gene: TRBJ1-4; V gene: TRBV5-1; D gene: TRBD1; CDR3 length: 15; clone size: .; CDR3 protein: CASSRAGTGNEKLFF; CDR3 DNA: TGCGCCAGCAGTCGAGCCGGGACAGGGAATGAAAAACTGTTTTTT
J gene: TRBJ2-7; V gene: TRBV5-1; D gene: TRBD2; CDR3 length: 13; clone size: .; CDR3 protein: CASSPRTSYEQYF; CDR3 DNA: TGCGCCAGCAGCCCCCGGACTAGCTACGAGCAGTACTTC
J gene: TRBJ2-1; V gene: TRBV5-1; D gene: TRBD2; CDR3 length: 18; clone size: .; CDR3 protein: CASSLPPRLAGVLDEQFF; CDR3 DNA: TGCGCCAGCAGCTTGCCCCCTCGACTAGCGGGGGTCCTCGATGAGCAGTTCTTC
J gene: TRBJ2-5; V gene: TRBV25-1; D gene: TRBD2; CDR3 length: 17; clone size: few; CDR3 protein: CASSELQRGGEEETQYF; CDR3 DNA: TGTGCCAGCAGTGAATTACAGCGGGGGGGTGAGGAAGAGACCCAGTACTTC
J gene: TRBJ1-1; V gene: TRBV7-9; D gene: .; CDR3 length: 16; clone size: .; CDR3 protein: CASSLAFRELDTEAFF; CDR3 DNA: TGTGCCAGCAGCTTAGCTTTTCGGGAGTTGGACACTGAAGCTTTCTTT
J gene: TRBJ1-5; V gene: TRBV19; D gene: TRBD1; CDR3 length: 15; clone size: few; CDR3 protein: CASSMYPGTDQPQHF; CDR3 DNA: TGTGCCAGTAGTATGTATCCCGGGACAGATCAGCCCCAGCATTTT
J gene: TRBJ1-4; V gene: TRBV7-4; D gene: .; CDR3 length: 16; clone size: .; CDR3 protein: CASSLPGEGRNEKLFF; CDR3 DNA: TGTGCCAGCAGCCTCCCTGGGGAGGGGCGTAATGAAAAACTGTTTTTT
J gene: TRBJ2-7; V gene: TRBV14; D gene: .; CDR3 length: 17; clone size: once; CDR3 protein: CASSANTDIHGIYEQYF; CDR3 DNA: TGTGCCAGCAGCGCTAACACCGACATCCACGGCATCTACGAGCAGTACTTC
J gene: TRBJ1-4; V gene: TRBV4-3; D gene: TRBD1; CDR3 length: 19; clone size: .; CDR3 protein: CASSLKMGTGSSTNEKLFF; CDR3 DNA: TGCGCCAGCAGCCTCAAGATGGGGACAGGGAGTTCAACTAATGAAAAACTGTTTTTT
J gene: TRBJ2-7; V gene: TRBV27; D gene: TRBD1; CDR3 length: 19; clone size: .; CDR3 protein: CASSLMKWEEGQGVDEQYF; CDR3 DNA: TGTGCCAGCAGTTTAATGAAGTGGGAGGAGGGACAGGGAGTGGACGAGCAGTACTTC
J gene: TRBJ1-5; V gene: TRBV11-2; D gene: .; CDR3 length: 15; clone size: .; CDR3 protein: CASSLAGQSNQPQHF; CDR3 DNA: TGTGCCAGCAGCTTAGCGGGACAAAGCAATCAGCCCCAGCATTTT
J gene: TRBJ2-7; V gene: TRBV11-2; D gene: TRBD2; CDR3 length: 15; clone size: .; CDR3 protein: CASSYQTSALYEQYF; CDR3 DNA: TGTGCCAGCAGCTATCAGACTAGCGCTCTCTACGAGCAGTACTTC
J gene: TRBJ2-1; V gene: TRBV14; D gene: TRBD2; CDR3 length: 16; clone size: .; CDR3 protein: CASSPGLADPYNEQFF; CDR3 DNA: TGTGCCAGCAGCCCGGGACTAGCGGACCCCTACAATGAGCAGTTCTTC
J gene: TRBJ2-1; V gene: TRBV14; D gene: TRBD2; CDR3 length: 15; clone size: .; CDR3 protein: CASSRGLAGDNEQFF; CDR3 DNA: TGTGCCAGCAGCCGGGGACTAGCGGGGGACAATGAGCAGTTCTTC
J gene: TRBJ2-7; V gene: TRBV4-2; D gene: TRBD1; CDR3 length: 17; clone size: .; CDR3 protein: CASSQAHGTVNSYEQYF; CDR3 DNA: TGTGCCAGCAGCCAAGCTCACGGGACAGTCAACTCCTACGAGCAGTACTTC
J gene: TRBJ2-7; V gene: TRBV30; D gene: TRBD1; CDR3 length: 16; clone size: .; CDR3 protein: CAWSALEDRVRYEQYF; CDR3 DNA: TGTGCCTGGAGTGCATTAGAGGACAGGGTGCGCTACGAGCAGTACTTC
J gene: TRBJ2-7; V gene: TRBV12-5; D gene: TRBD2; CDR3 length: 15; clone size: .; CDR3 protein: CASGFRTSGSYEQYF; CDR3 DNA: TGTGCTAGTGGTTTTAGGACTAGCGGGAGTTACGAGCAGTACTTC
J gene: TRBJ1-2; V gene: TRBV4-1; D gene: .; CDR3 length: 12; clone size: once; CDR3 protein: CASSQVGVGYTF; CDR3 DNA: TGCGCCAGCAGCCAAGTGGGAGTCGGCTACACCTTC